This TCR beta chain was identified in a study of blood T cell repertoires in COVID-19. V lost 1 base and J 0 bases, leaving 10 bases between the germline ends. Germline V gives CDR1 MGHRA, CDR2 YSYEKL. This CDR3 region has 16 residues. TCRdb keeps only in-frame clones here, not all; method: immunoSEQ multiplex PCR. This table holds a few hundred thousand clones, 88% found once. The V and J genes are TRBV4-1 and TRBJ1-3, with D unclear. Sample: PBMCs or T cells enriched from blood (not recorded which). The origin of this receptor is a woman aged 40 to 50 who had recovered from COVID-19. The CDR3 is CASSQGEGSSGNTIYF. The CDR3 DNA reads TGCGCCAGCAGCCAAGGAGAAGGGAGCTCTGGAAACACCATATATTTT.